These T cell receptor beta chains were read from a single sample in a study of Ad26.COV2.S vaccination and SARS-CoV-2 variants. Clones were read by immunoSEQ multiplex PCR, and TCRdb kept only the in-frame ones, dropping some. This repertoire shows around 450,000 clones, roughly 87% found once; its top ten account for about 2.7%. Sequences were derived from peripheral blood, sampled in a trial of Ad26.COV2.S vaccine versus placebo. These receptors originate from a person between 18 and 65 years old who received the Ad26.COV2.S COVID-19 vaccine or a placebo. The CDR3 runs from the conserved cysteine through the conserved F or W. A D gene is named only where the DNA matches it firmly. Only some rows state a clone size, as once, few, many or a class for expanded clones.

>-|TRBJ2-1|-|TRBV11-3
CASSLPFRNEQFF
TGTGCCAGCAGCTTACCCTTTCGAAATGAGCAGTTCTTC
>-|TRBJ1-2|TRBD1|TRBV4-2
CASSQVDRELNYGYTF
TGTGCCAGCAGCCAAGTAGACAGGGAGCTTAACTATGGCTACACCTTC
>-|TRBJ1-3|TRBD1|TRBV7-6
CASSLTSGTGLGNTIYF
TGTGCCAGCAGCTTGACCTCGGGGACAGGGCTTGGAAACACCATATATTTT
>-|TRBJ1-3|-|TRBV4-2
CASSQEVSRDPIFMSSGNTIYF
TGTGCCAGCAGCCAAGAAGTGTCCCGGGATCCTATTTTCATGAGCTCTGGAAACACCATATATTTT
>-|TRBJ2-7|TRBD2|TRBV4-2
CASSQAFAGENEQYF
TGTGCCAGCAGCCAAGCTTTCGCGGGAGAAAACGAGCAGTACTTC
>-|TRBJ1-2|-|TRBV4-3
CASSRSTGLWVYGYTF
TGCGCCAGCAGCCGATCGACGGGACTGTGGGTTTATGGCTACACCTTC
>-|TRBJ1-2|TRBD1|TRBV14
CASSQGTWTGEGYTF
TGTGCCAGCAGCCAAGGAACCTGGACAGGGGAAGGCTACACCTTC
>-|TRBJ2-1|TRBD2|TRBV14
CASSHLAGDNEQFF
TGTGCCAGCAGCCACCTAGCGGGGGACAATGAGCAGTTCTTC
>-|TRBJ2-3|-|TRBV18
CASSPWDTDTQYF
TGTGCCAGCTCCCCATGGGACACAGATACGCAGTATTTT
>few|TRBJ2-7|TRBD1|TRBV6-2/TRBV6-3
CASSYPTGDPHEQYF
TGTGCCAGCAGTTACCCCACAGGGGATCCCCACGAGCAGTACTTC
>-|TRBJ2-2|-|TRBV4-3
CASSQGAFGGARTGELFF
TGCGCCAGCAGCCAAGGAGCTTTTGGGGGGGCGAGGACCGGGGAGCTGTTTTTT
>-|TRBJ2-1|-|TRBV2
CASSDLGSEQFF
TGTGCCAGCAGTGATTTGGGGAGTGAGCAGTTCTTC
>-|TRBJ2-2|-|TRBV5-4
CASSPATRGTGELFF
TGTGCCAGCAGCCCAGCGACTAGGGGCACCGGGGAGCTGTTTTTT
>-|TRBJ1-2|TRBD1|TRBV28
CASSSGDRRFYGYTF
TGTGCCAGCAGTTCCGGGGACAGGAGATTCTATGGCTACACCTTC
>-|TRBJ2-2|-|TRBV7-3
CASSANRGLPTGELFF
TGTGCCAGCAGCGCAAACAGGGGACTGCCCACCGGGGAGCTGTTTTTT
>once|TRBJ2-1|-|TRBV11-3
CASSSSRGGYEQFF
TGTGCCAGCAGCTCCTCAAGGGGGGGCTATGAGCAGTTCTTC
>-|TRBJ1-1|TRBD1|TRBV7-2
CASSPGQGSGTEAFF
TGTGCCAGCAGCCCTGGACAGGGGTCGGGAACTGAAGCTTTCTTT
>-|TRBJ2-2|TRBD1|TRBV7-3
CASSLTPGGAGELFF
TGTGCCAGCAGCTTAACTCCAGGGGGAGCCGGGGAGCTGTTTTTT
>-|TRBJ2-7|TRBD2|TRBV11-2
CASSSPSGAGEQYF
TGTGCCAGCAGCTCTCCTAGCGGGGCGGGGGAGCAGTACTTC
>once|TRBJ1-1|-|TRBV27
CASSLLGTEAEAFF
TGTGCCAGCAGTTTATTGGGGACTGAGGCTGAAGCTTTCTTT
>-|TRBJ2-7|TRBD1|TRBV18
CASSRSGTGGFYEQYF
TGTGCCAGCTCACGCTCCGGGACAGGGGGTTTCTACGAGCAGTACTTC
>-|TRBJ1-4|-|TRBV7-2
CASQRGGDEKLFF
TGTGCCAGCCAGAGGGGGGGGGATGAAAAACTGTTTTTT
>-|TRBJ1-4|-|TRBV24-1
CATSDPRWGAENEKLFF
TGTGCCACCAGTGACCCCAGGTGGGGGGCCGAGAATGAAAAACTGTTTTTT
>-|TRBJ2-1|TRBD2|TRBV18
CASSQVTSNNEQFF
TGTGCCAGCTCGCAGGTGACTAGCAACAATGAGCAGTTCTTC
>-|TRBJ1-1|-|TRBV4-2
CASSQEPRDLVYGEAFF
TGTGCCAGCAGCCAAGAGCCCCGGGACCTCGTTTACGGTGAAGCTTTCTTT
>-|TRBJ1-1|-|TRBV6-6
CASSFDGASEAFF
TGTGCCAGCAGTTTTGACGGGGCTAGTGAAGCTTTCTTT
>-|TRBJ2-1|-|TRBV19
CATQPGQQSYNEQFF
TGTGCCACCCAACCCGGCCAGCAGTCCTACAATGAGCAGTTCTTC
>few|TRBJ1-2|-|TRBV10-3
CAISVGGNNYGYTF
TGTGCCATCAGTGTGGGGGGGAATAACTATGGCTACACCTTC
>-|TRBJ1-5|-|TRBV4-2
CASSQAGGLWPQHF
TGTGCCAGCAGCCAGGCCGGGGGTTTATGGCCCCAGCATTTT
>-|TRBJ2-1|-|TRBV6-6
CASSRFRDLNEQFF
TGTGCCAGCAGCAGATTCCGGGACCTCAATGAGCAGTTCTTC
>-|TRBJ2-6|-|TRBV4-3
CASSPWQGSAGANVLTF
TGCGCCAGCAGCCCTTGGCAGGGATCGGCTGGGGCCAACGTCCTGACTTTC
>-|TRBJ2-2|-|TRBV10-3
CAISGQNTGELFF
TGTGCCATCAGCGGACAGAACACCGGGGAGCTGTTTTTT
>-|TRBJ1-3|-|TRBV11-3
CASSLDLSGNTIYF
TGTGCCAGCAGCTTAGATCTCTCTGGAAACACCATATATTTT
>-|TRBJ1-2|-|TRBV4-1
CASSQVQTGASIYGYTF
TGCGCCAGCAGCCAAGTCCAGACAGGAGCCTCAATCTATGGCTACACCTTC
>-|TRBJ2-3|-|TRBV13
CASSLAATDTQYF
TGTGCCAGCAGCTTAGCCGCGACAGATACGCAGTATTTT
>-|TRBJ2-4|-|TRBV6-2/TRBV6-3
CASSDVRAKNIQYF
TGTGCCAGCAGTGACGTGCGGGCCAAAAACATTCAGTACTTC
>-|TRBJ1-2|-|TRBV11-3
CASSSGPDYGYTF
TGTGCCAGCAGCTCCGGACCCGACTATGGCTACACCTTC
>-|TRBJ2-5|-|TRBV27
CASSVSRIETQYF
TGTGCCAGCAGTGTATCCAGGATAGAGACCCAGTACTTC
>few|TRBJ1-1|-|TRBV6-6
CASSLMELTEAFF
TGTGCCAGCAGTTTGATGGAGCTCACTGAAGCTTTCTTT
>-|TRBJ1-4|-|TRBV6-5
CASKTTVYEKLFF
TGTGCCAGCAAAACGACGGTATATGAAAAACTGTTTTTT
>-|TRBJ1-4|-|TRBV4-3
CASSQDQLAATNEKLFF
TGCGCCAGCAGCCAAGATCAGTTGGCGGCAACTAATGAAAAACTGTTTTTT
>-|TRBJ2-1|TRBD2|TRBV11-3
CASSLRVSGGFYNEQFF
TGTGCCAGCAGCTTAAGGGTTAGCGGGGGGTTCTACAATGAGCAGTTCTTC
>-|TRBJ1-3|-|TRBV28
CASSLWPLMVPGAGNTIYF
TGTGCCAGCAGTTTATGGCCCCTGATGGTACCAGGGGCTGGAAACACCATATATTTT
>-|TRBJ1-2|-|TRBV2
CARGGINYGYTF
TGTGCCAGGGGGGGTATCAACTATGGCTACACCTTC
>-|TRBJ2-3|-|TRBV27
CASSPTMGGSSTDTQYF
TGTGCCAGCAGTCCGACAATGGGGGGCAGTAGCACAGATACGCAGTATTTT
>-|TRBJ1-5|TRBD1|TRBV20-1
CSASIDRGVQPQHF
TGCAGTGCTAGTATAGACAGGGGAGTCCAGCCCCAGCATTTT
>-|TRBJ1-6|-|TRBV4-1
CASRGVRNSPLHF
TGCGCCAGCAGAGGGGTGCGCAATTCACCCCTCCACTTT
>-|TRBJ1-5|-|TRBV19
CASSIDHGGPNQPQHF
TGTGCCAGTAGTATAGATCATGGGGGACCCAATCAGCCCCAGCATTTT
>once|TRBJ1-1|-|TRBV7-9
CASSLAGVVGFF
TGTGCCAGCAGCTTAGCGGGGGTGGTCGGTTTCTTT
>-|TRBJ2-5|TRBD1|TRBV18
CASSPPQGAQYF
TGTGCCAGCTCACCACCTCAGGGGGCCCAGTACTTC
>-|TRBJ2-3|-|TRBV28
CASSLRDTQYF
TGTGCCAGCAGCTTGAGGGATACGCAGTATTTT
>-|TRBJ1-2|TRBD1|TRBV4-1
CASSQDPRGQNYGYTF
TGCGCCAGCAGCCAAGATCCCAGGGGACAGAACTATGGCTACACCTTC
>-|TRBJ2-7|-|TRBV12-3/TRBV12-4
CASSPGAYYEQYF
TGTGCCAGCAGTCCCGGGGCCTACTACGAGCAGTACTTC
>-|TRBJ2-2|-|TRBV12-3/TRBV12-4
CASSLEGVGELFF
TGTGCCAGCAGTCTAGAGGGAGTCGGGGAGCTGTTTTTT